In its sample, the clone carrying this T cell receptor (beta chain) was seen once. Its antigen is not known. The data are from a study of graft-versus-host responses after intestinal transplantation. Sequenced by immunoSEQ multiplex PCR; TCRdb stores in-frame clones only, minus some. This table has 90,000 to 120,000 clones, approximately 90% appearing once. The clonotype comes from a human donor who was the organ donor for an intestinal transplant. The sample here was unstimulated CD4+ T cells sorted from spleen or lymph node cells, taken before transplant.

The CDR3 DNA follows: TGTGCCAGTAGTATTGGACAGGGGGCCGGAAACACCATATATTTT. It is translated as CASSIGQGAGNTIYF. The rearrangement joins TRBV19 to TRBJ1-3; TRBD1 matches at 11 bases. The germline gives CDR1 LNHDA, CDR2 SQIVND (reference sequence). The ends lost 3 bases at V and 4 bases at J; junction bases unmatched: 2. The CDR3 is made up of 15 amino acids.